The T cell receptor beta chain under discussion was sequenced for a study of blood T cell repertoires in COVID-19. Study details: Samples taken during acute and convalescent COVID-19 were collected in the United States, Italy and Spain. In each case, the material was cDNA or gDNA derived from T cells, B-cell-depleted T cells, or PBMCs.

In the original processing: The authors estimated nucleated cell counts from reference gene primer amplification. Generated by immunoSEQ multiplex PCR, the TCRdb table keeps only in-frame clones and is missing some. That table gives V, J and clone size, and the DNA gave D and trimming. The table has 130,000 or so clones, 88% seen once; the top ten hold approximately 8.1%. Germline CDR1 and CDR2: LGHNA and YSLEER. Trimming took off 3 bases at V and 6 bases at J, with 11 bases between the two ends. This CDR3 has 14 residues. Sample: peripheral blood. The chain joins TRBV4-3 to TRBJ2-2; D unclear. The receptor comes from a man aged 50-59 years with acute or convalescent COVID-19. The DNA for the CDR3 is TGCGCCAGCAGCCAGCTCGGTTGGTCCGGGGAGCTGTTTTTT. Encoded protein: CASSQLGWSGELFF.